The 21 T cell receptor beta chains below come from one sample, sequenced in a study of blood T cell dynamics during melanoma immunotherapy. Time point specified: pre-treatment baseline. Produced via immunoSEQ multiplex PCR; TCRdb's table is partial and in-frame only. The sample records 9,000 to 10,000 clones, 80% to 90% being singletons. This sample comprised blood, obtained from a patient treated with checkpoint blockade. Receptor source: a human donor with melanoma.

The CDR3 DNA follows: TGTGCCAGTAGTACGCTAGCGGAAGAGACCCAGTACTTC. Translating it yields CASSTLAEETQYF. V usage is TRBV19 and J usage is TRBJ2-5; 7 positions match TRBD2. This CDR3 region has 13 residues. Germline V gene lookup returns CDR1 LNHDA and CDR2 SQIVND (reference sequence). With 4 bases clipped from V and 3 bases from J, the junction kept 2 bases outside the gene matches.

The chain recombines TRBV6-1 with TRBJ1-6, with TRBD1 identical over 7 bases. Germline V CDR1 and CDR2: MNHNS, SASEGT. V lost 7 bases, J lost 10 bases, and 4 bases stayed unmatched. CDR3 length: 12 amino acids. CDR3 in amino acids: CASNPGGSPLHF. CDR3 nucleotide sequence: TGTGCCAGCAACCCAGGGGGGTCACCCCTCCACTTT.

The CDR3 spells CASSGRVGAFF. In DNA form, the CDR3 reads TGCGCCAGCAGCGGCAGGGTGGGGGCTTTCTTT. The chain employs TRBV4-1 and TRBJ1-1, with D perhaps matching TRBD1 (5 bases). The CDR3 runs 11 residues. Germline V lookup: CDR1 MGHRA, CDR2 YSYEKL. V was cut by 5 bases and J by 11 bases, with 12 bases left in between.

This chain uses TRBV5-4 with TRBJ2-5; maybe TRBD1 (6 bases). The V gene's germline CDR1 is SGHNT and CDR2 YYREEE (reference sequence). This CDR3 has 16 residues. Trimming removed 0 bases from V and 6 bases from J, with 18 bases in between. CDR3 protein: CASSLARSGEFKTQYF. The CDR3 nucleotides read TGTGCCAGCAGCTTGGCCCGGTCAGGGGAATTCAAGACCCAGTACTTC.

As for this clone: One junction end does not reproduce the germline sequence, and a read error may be involved. The rearrangement links TRBV28 to TRBJ2-3; TRBD2 is a possible D gene (7 bases). The CDR3 loop spans 17 amino acids. The germline CDR1 and CDR2 sequences are MDHEN and SYDVKM. CDR3 in amino acids: CASSLWGRGPSTNTQYF. CDR3 nucleotide sequence: TGTGCCAGCAGTTTATGGGGGCGGGGGCCGAGCACAAATACGCAGTATTTT.

Only a few counts were recorded for this clone. V gene TRBV2 combines with J gene TRBJ1-3; D may be TRBD1 (5 bases). In germline, CDR1 is SNHLY, CDR2 FYNNEI. This CDR3 is built from 13 residues. V lost 6 bases and J lost 5, with 11 bases in between. Written as DNA, the CDR3 is TGTGCCAGCAGGGGGCAGGACCGAAACACCATATATTTT. Protein: CASRGQDRNTIYF.

The chain combines TRBV18 with TRBJ1-4, with D maybe TRBD1 (6 bases). Germline loops: CDR1 KGHSH, CDR2 LQKENI. The CDR3 loop spans 14 amino acids. The germline V and J ends were trimmed by 5 bases and 4 bases, with 11 bases remaining between them. The CDR3 DNA reads as TGTGCCAGCTCAACAGGGAGCAATAATGAAAAACTGTTTTTT. Its translation is CASSTGSNNEKLFF.

The rearrangement uses TRBV5-1 and TRBJ2-3, with D possibly TRBD2 on 6 matching bases. Trimming pared 2 bases from V and 4 bases from J, leaving 11 bases between. The V gene's germline CDR1 is SGHRS and CDR2 YFSETQ. The CDR3 spans 14 residues. CDR3 nucleotide sequence: TGCGCCAGCAGCTTTGGAGGCGGGGCAGATACGCAGTATTTT. Translated, it gives CASSFGGGADTQYF.

The chain recombines TRBV10-1 with TRBJ1-1; unclear D gene. The V gene's germline CDR1 is WNHNN and CDR2 SYGVQD (reference sequence). The CDR3 is 13 amino acids. V was pared by 8 bases and J by 0 bases, with 10 bases between. The CDR3 nucleotides are TGCGCCAGCCAACTCGATATGAACACTGAAGCTTTCTTT. Its translation is CASQLDMNTEAFF.

The gene calls are TRBV6-5 and TRBJ2-7; a possible D gene is TRBD1 (5 bases). Germline CDR1 MNHEY, CDR2 SVGAGI. This CDR3 spans 15 amino acids. The V and J ends lost 0 bases and 7 bases respectively, with 16 bases between them. For the CDR3, the DNA is TGTGCCAGCAGTTACTCGTGGGGCAGAATGGGAGAGCAGTACTTC. This encodes CASSYSWGRMGEQYF.

V and J are TRBV7-3 and TRBJ2-2, with 8 bases lining up with TRBD1. This CDR3 comprises 16 residues. Germline V lookup: CDR1 SGHTA, CDR2 FQGTGA. V shed 5 bases and J 5 bases; nucleotides not matched to a gene: 10. The CDR3 nucleotides are TGTGCCAGCAGCGCGGCAGGGGGCAGAGGGACCGGGGAGCTGTTTTTT. It is translated as CASSAAGGRGTGELFF.

This rearrangement joins TRBV25-1 to TRBJ1-6; 8 nucleotides line up with TRBD1. V shed 4 bases and J 8 bases; nucleotides not matched to a gene: 7. The V gene's germline CDR1 is MGHDK and CDR2 SYGVNS. The CDR3 has 15 amino acids. The CDR3 spells CASSASGTGHSPLHF. The DNA for the CDR3 is TGTGCCAGCAGTGCGAGCGGGACAGGTCATTCACCCCTCCACTTT.

This clone was detected only a few times. The CDR3 DNA is TGTGCCAGCAGCTTACCTAGCGGGGGGAATGAGCAGTTCTTC. Residues: CASSLPSGGNEQFF. V and J are TRBV7-2 and TRBJ2-1; TRBD2 matches at 11 bases. Trimming removed 2 bases from V and 7 bases from J; junction bases left unmatched: 1. There are 14 residues in the CDR3. Germline CDR1 SGHTA, CDR2 FQGNSA.

The CDR3 DNA reads TGTGCCTGGAGTCCCACAACGAACACTGAAGCTTTCTTT. This translates into CAWSPTTNTEAFF. This chain connects TRBV30 to TRBJ1-1; D unresolved. Trimming cost V 2 bases and J 1 base, with 8 bases left between them. Germline V gene data show CDR1 as GTSNPN and CDR2 as SVGIG (reference sequence). This CDR3 contains 13 residues. Variable domain in full (rest from reference TRBV30 and TRBJ1-1): SQTIHQWPATLVQPVGSPLSLECTVEGTSNPNLYWYRQAAGRGLQLLFYSVGIGQISSEVPQNLSASRPQDRQFILSSKKLLLSDSGFYLCAWSPTTNTEAFFGQGTRLTVV.

This chain joins TRBV6-6 and TRBJ2-1, with no clear D. The CDR3 is 13 amino acids. CDR1 is MNHNY and CDR2 is SVGAGI in the germline V gene (reference sequence). Between the trimmed V and J ends, which lost 2 bases and 2 bases, there was a span of 4 bases. CDR3 sequence reads: CASSYDTYNEQFF. The CDR3 DNA follows: TGTGCCAGCAGTTACGACACCTACAATGAGCAGTTCTTC.

This chain links TRBV29-1 with TRBJ2-3; 8 positions match TRBD2. There are 14 residues in the CDR3. Germline CDR1 SQVTM, CDR2 ANQGSEA. V gave up 6 bases and J gave up 3 bases; unmatched junction bases: 8. CDR3 sequence reads: CSVPGGGVTDTQYF. In DNA form, the CDR3 reads TGCAGCGTCCCCGGGGGGGGCGTGACAGATACGCAGTATTTT.

This chain connects TRBV2 to TRBJ2-3; 12 nucleotides align to TRBD1. CDR3 length: 15 residues. From germline, CDR1 is SNHLY and CDR2 FYNNEI. J lost 6 bases, V lost 4 bases, and 5 bases had no gene match. The CDR3 DNA follows: TGTGCCAGCAGTGTAGGGACAGGGGGCTGGGATACGCAGTATTTT. Its translation is CASSVGTGGWDTQYF.

The CDR3 is CASRAFAGINQPQHF. The CDR3 nucleotides read TGTGCCAGCCGTGCCTTCGCAGGGATCAATCAGCCCCAGCATTTT. The chain carries TRBV6-5 and TRBJ1-5; D may be TRBD1 (5 bases). The CDR3 length is 15 residues. The V gene's germline CDR1 is MNHEY and CDR2 SVGAGI. Trimming stripped 8 bases from V and 3 bases from J, with 17 bases between.

This clone showed up just once. The CDR3 DNA follows: TGTGCCAGCACCAGACTAGCGGGGAGCTCCTACGAGCAGTACTTC. This sequence encodes CASTRLAGSSYEQYF. The chain links TRBV6-6 to TRBJ2-7; TRBD2 agrees at 11 bases. Germline V gene sequence: CDR1 MNHNY, CDR2 SVGAGI (reference sequence). This CDR3 is built from 15 residues. V lost 7 bases to trimming and J lost 0 bases; unmatched junction nucleotides: 5.

The rearrangement uses TRBV6-5 and TRBJ1-1; D gene uncertain. Trimming pared 6 bases from V and 1 base from J, leaving 12 bases between. This CDR3 has 14 amino acids. Germline CDR1 reads MNHEY; CDR2 reads SVGAGI. The CDR3 nucleotides are TGTGCCAGCAGGGAGGTGACCGCGAACACTGAAGCTTTCTTT. This gives the protein CASREVTANTEAFF.

The chain links TRBV7-3 to TRBJ2-5, with D possibly TRBD2 on 5 matching bases. Deletions cut 1 base from V and 5 bases from J, with 8 bases between. CDR3 size: 13 residues. The germline gives CDR1 SGHTA, CDR2 FQGTGA. The CDR3 DNA reads TGTGCCAGCAGCTTAAGTAGCGCCGAGACCCAGTACTTC. Its translation is CASSLSSAETQYF.